This T cell receptor beta chain was sequenced for a study of T-cell memory formation after mild COVID-19. Using constant-segment primers, 5'RACE produced TCR alpha and TCR beta cDNA libraries carrying sample barcodes and UMIs. TCRdb re-called the 5' RACE reads through MiXCR, storing one row per CDR3 protein. The sample records 500,000 to 650,000 distinct CDR3 sequences, about 22% being singletons. This clonotype appeared a few times. Its antigen is not identified. After removal of 4 bases from V and 4 bases from J, the junction contained 7 bases not matched to a gene. CDR3 length: 15 residues. CDR1 and CDR2 from the germline V gene are LNHDA and SQIVND (reference sequence). Findings of the study overall: Clones which contracted sat mainly in CM and EM if CD4+, and in EMRA if CD8+. Day 15 to 85 contracting clones showed balanced CD4/CD8; later expanders leaned CD4+.

The source of this sequence is an adult woman who had mild COVID-19 (a few samples of this study predate the infection). Cell type and time point are not known. Sequencing input: PBMCs or a T cell subset sorted from them (not recorded which). The chain employs TRBV19 and TRBJ1-2; 9 nucleotides agree with TRBD1. This chain's CDR3 is CASSRTGDGVYGYTF. The CDR3 DNA sequence: TGTGCCAGTAGTAGGACAGGGGATGGAGTCTATGGCTACACCTTC. Supplemented by reference TRBV19 and TRBJ1-2, the full variable domain reads DGGITQSPKYLFRKEGQNVTLSCEQNLNHDAMYWYRQDPGQGLRLIYYSQIVNDFQKGDIAEGYSVSREKKESFPLTVTSAQKNPTAFYLCASSRTGDGVYGYTFGSGTRLTVV.